This T cell receptor beta chain is from a study of T cell responses to AZD1222 COVID-19 vaccine. Findings and limits, study-wide: The study sampled repertoires only after the peak T cell response. Donors were mostly white British, more females; clonal diversity possibly underestimated.

The length of the CDR3 is 15 residues. V was shortened by 8 bases and J by 2 bases, with 19 bases between the two germline ends. Germline CDR1 reads SGHTA; CDR2 reads FQGNSA. The table came from immunoSEQ multiplex PCR; TCRdb's copy has only in-frame clones and leaves some out. Of more than 95,000 clones listed, roughly 90% are singletons. With respect to this clone: Its cognate antigen is unknown.

The V gene is TRBV7-2, the J gene TRBJ2-7, with D perhaps being TRBD1 or TRBD2 (5 bases each). The clonotype comes from an adult in good health. Sequences were derived from peripheral blood, sampled on day 0 of AZD1222 vaccination. The DNA of the CDR3 is TGTGCCAGCTCAAGTATGGGGGAGTGGGCCTACGAGCAGTACTTC. Translation: CASSSMGEWAYEQYF.